This passage covers 18 T cell receptor beta chains from one sample sequenced in a study of T-cell memory formation after mild COVID-19. One entry per CDR3 protein results from TCRdb running MiXCR on the 5' RACE reads. The table has roughly 58,000 distinct CDR3 sequences, around a tenth seen once. Sequencing input: PBMCs or a T cell subset sorted from them (not recorded which). These receptors all stem from a man between 18 and 35 years old who had mild COVID-19 (a few samples of this study predate the infection). Cell type and time point are not known.

This clonotype was observed at least ten times. The V and J genes are TRBV29-1 and TRBJ2-5; the D call may be TRBD1 or TRBD2 (6 bases each). This CDR3 is 13 amino acids long. Germline V CDR1 and CDR2: SQVTM, ANQGSEA. Trimming shortened V by 6 bases and J by 2 bases, and 13 bases separated the two germline ends. The CDR3 nucleotides read TGCAGCGTGGAGGGGGGCAATCAAGAGACCCAGTACTTC. Protein: CSVEGGNQETQYF. Complete variable domain (other parts from reference TRBV29-1 and TRBJ2-5): SAVISQKPSRDICQRGTSLTIQCQVDSQVTMMFWYRQQPGQSLTLIATANQGSEATYESGFVIDKFPISRPNLTFSTLTVSNMSPEDSSIYLCSVEGGNQETQYFGPGTRLLVL.

The chain links TRBV2 to TRBJ2-1; D unclear. CDR1 and CDR2 from the germline V gene are SNHLY and FYNNEI. CDR3 length: 13 residues. Trimming took off 6 bases at V and 7 bases at J, with 13 bases between the two ends. The CDR3 loop is CASSGRGYNEQFF. The DNA for the CDR3 is TGTGCCAGCAGCGGCCGCGGTTATAATGAGCAGTTCTTC.

Ten or more counts support this clonotype. The chain carries TRBV4-3 and TRBJ1-2, with D uncertain. Germline loops: CDR1 LGHNA, CDR2 YSLEER. This CDR3 spans 13 amino acids. V lost 1 base to trimming and J lost 2 bases, with 5 bases between them. The CDR3 coding sequence is TGCGCCAGCAGCCAAGGCAGAAACTATGGCTACACCTTC. It is translated as CASSQGRNYGYTF.

The V call is TRBV7-2, the J call TRBJ2-1, with 10 nucleotides matching TRBD2. V shed 2 bases, J shed 8 bases, and the junction held 12 bases outside the gene matches. The length of the CDR3 is 17 residues. The germline gives CDR1 SGHTA, CDR2 FQGNSA. The CDR3 bases are TGTGCCAGCAGCTTATCCGAGGTGGCTAGCGGGGGTCATGAGCAGTTCTTC. It translates to CASSLSEVASGGHEQFF.

The chain combines TRBV2 with TRBJ2-7, with D possibly matching TRBD2 (7 bases). CDR3 length: 16 amino acids. Deletions cut 8 bases from V and 2 bases from J, with 22 bases between. Looked up from germline, CDR1 is SNHLY and CDR2 is FYNNEI. CDR3 in amino acids: CASQTAGRGQTYEQYF. The CDR3 region has the DNA TGTGCCAGCCAGACGGCGGGGCGGGGGCAAACCTACGAGCAGTACTTC.

In this sample, this clonotype turned up many times. V is TRBV20-1 and J is TRBJ2-7; D remains unclear. Germline values: CDR1 DFQATT, CDR2 SNEGSKA (reference sequence). Trimming left V 3 bases short and J 4 bases short, with 10 bases between. The CDR3 sequence is 12 residues long. The CDR3 reads CSASRTVYEQYF. CDR3 coding DNA: TGCAGTGCTAGCCGGACCGTATACGAGCAGTACTTC.

The V gene is TRBV14, the J gene TRBJ2-5; no firm D call. Germline V gene lookup returns CDR1 SGHDN and CDR2 FVKESK. With 1 base removed from V and 10 bases from J, the gap between germline ends came to 13 bases. The CDR3 contains 13 residues. The CDR3 bases are TGTGCCAGCAGCCAAGTTCATTTTTCGAACCAGTACTTC. It yields the protein CASSQVHFSNQYF.

This clonotype was counted many times. V gene TRBV29-1 combines with J gene TRBJ2-5; D is ambiguous. Trimming removed 4 bases at V and 5 bases at J, with 11 bases between. The CDR3 extends over 12 amino acids. Germline V gene sequence: CDR1 SQVTM, CDR2 ANQGSEA. The CDR3 here is CSVGFGLETQYF. CDR3 DNA: TGCAGCGTTGGTTTTGGTCTGGAGACCCAGTACTTC.

This clonotype was counted ten times or more. V and J are TRBV5-6 and TRBJ2-5; the match to TRBD1 covers 9 bases. The CDR3 extends over 16 amino acids. Germline V CDR1 and CDR2: SGHDT, YYEEEE. The junction had 8 bases not matched to a gene; V was cut back by 0 bases and J by 5 bases. CDR3 region: CASSLVIRTGEETQYF. The CDR3 nucleotides are TGTGCCAGCAGCTTGGTGATCAGGACAGGGGAGGAGACCCAGTACTTC.

This clonotype was seen ten or more times. The chain is built from TRBV20-1 and TRBJ1-6; maybe TRBD1 (6 bases). The CDR3 is 15 residues long. From germline, CDR1 is DFQATT and CDR2 SNEGSKA (reference sequence). V was trimmed by 0 bases and J by 7 bases, leaving 13 bases between them. The CDR3 DNA follows: TGCAGTGCTAGAGATCGCCGGACAGTAAATTCACCCCTCCACTTT. Translating it yields CSARDRRTVNSPLHF.

This clonotype came up a few times. The chain recombines TRBV7-2 with TRBJ2-2; D gene uncertain. Trimming took off 10 bases at V and 10 bases at J, with 28 bases between the two ends. Germline V CDR1 and CDR2: SGHTA, FQGNSA. CDR3 length: 16 amino acids. The CDR3 DNA reads TGTGCCATCCGACCTCCGGAACCTGAAAGCGTGGTGGAGCTGTTTTTT. As protein: CAIRPPEPESVVELFF. Looking up the rest from reference TRBV7-2 and TRBJ2-2 gives the full variable domain: GAGVSQSPSNKVTEKGKDVELRCDPISGHTALYWYRQSLGQGLEFLIYFQGNSAPDKSGLPSDRFSAERTGGSVSTLTIQRTQQEDSAVYLCAIRPPEPESVVELFFGEGSRLTVL.

This clonotype appeared a few times. V usage is TRBV18 and J usage is TRBJ2-3; D uncertain. The germline gives CDR1 KGHSH, CDR2 LQKENI. V lost 2 bases to trimming and J lost 3 bases, with 6 bases between them. CDR3 length equals 13 residues. Written as DNA, the CDR3 is TGTGCCAGCTCACCAAGGGATACAGATACGCAGTATTTT. The encoded protein is CASSPRDTDTQYF. Variable domain in full (rest from reference TRBV18 and TRBJ2-3): NAGVMQNPRHLVRRRGQEARLRCSPMKGHSHVYWYRQLPEEGLKFMVYLQKENIIDESGMPKERFSAEFPKEGPSILRIQQVVRGDSAAYFCASSPRDTDTQYFGPGTRLTVL.

The V gene is TRBV15, the J gene TRBJ2-7, with D uncertain. Germline V lookup: CDR1 LNHNV, CDR2 YYDKDF (reference sequence). The V end lost 3 bases, the J end lost 1 base, and 13 bases lay between the germline ends. This CDR3 region has 15 residues. The CDR3 loop is CATSSAPDGSYEQYF. CDR3 bases: TGTGCCACCAGCAGTGCCCCGGACGGTTCCTACGAGCAGTACTTC.

In this sample, this clonotype turned up many times. V is TRBV5-1 and J is TRBJ2-3, with D perhaps matching TRBD2 (5 bases). The CDR3 totals 16 residues. V gave up 1 base and J gave up 4 bases, with 16 bases separating them. Germline V gives CDR1 SGHRS, CDR2 YFSETQ. CDR3 in DNA: TGCGCCAGCAGCTTGAAGCGGTATCCCAATCCAGATACGCAGTATTTT. This encodes CASSLKRYPNPDTQYF.

This clonotype showed up just a few times. The chain couples TRBV27 to TRBJ1-6, with TRBD1 matching 9 bases. Germline assignment: CDR1 MNHEY and CDR2 SMNVEV (reference sequence). The CDR3 covers 14 residues. V lost 5 bases to trimming and J lost 9 bases; unmatched junction nucleotides: 5. CDR3 coding DNA: TGTGCCAGCAGTCCCGGGACAGGGAGTTCACCCCTCCACTTT. It translates to CASSPGTGSSPLHF.

In its sample, this clonotype was seen many times. The rearrangement links TRBV12-3 or TRBV12-4 to TRBJ2-1; D perhaps matches TRBD2 (5 bases). The CDR3 consists of 13 residues. The V gene lost 3 bases and the J gene lost 8 bases, with 11 bases spanning the gap. CDR3 sequence reads: CASSLSERDEQFF. CDR3 coding DNA: TGTGCCAGCAGTTTGTCGGAGAGGGATGAGCAGTTCTTC.

This clonotype was detected only a few times. The chain couples TRBV5-1 to TRBJ2-1, with D perhaps matching TRBD1 (5 bases). Per germline, CDR1 SGHRS and CDR2 YFSETQ. Trimming left V 4 bases short and J 0 bases short, with 11 bases between. This CDR3 is built from 15 residues. In DNA form, the CDR3 reads TGCGCCAGCAGCGCCCAGGGTAGCTCCTACAATGAGCAGTTCTTC. Its translation is CASSAQGSSYNEQFF.

This sequence joins TRBV5-1 and TRBJ1-2, with 12 bases matching TRBD1. The length of the CDR3 is 15 residues. Unmatched junction bases numbered 6, after V lost 4 bases and J lost 5 bases. Looked up from germline, CDR1 is SGHRS and CDR2 is YFSETQ. The CDR3 spells CASSAGQGAQYGYTF. CDR3 DNA: TGCGCCAGCAGCGCGGGACAGGGGGCGCAATATGGCTACACCTTC.